Listed here are 26 T cell receptor beta chains from one sample, sequenced in a study of CD8 T cells in ankylosing spondylitis. Study-level findings and limits: A TCR beta motif of 8 or 9 highly homologous variants appeared characteristic of ankylosing spondylitis blood.

No antigen has been assigned to these receptors. TCRdb reprocessed the 5' RACE reads with MiXCR, giving one entry per CDR3 protein. Here the sample spans fewer than 550,000 distinct CDR3 sequences, 5.3% being singletons. Sequenced input: blood, either unsorted or a sorted T cell fraction (not recorded which). These receptors were obtained from a male donor with ankylosing spondylitis.

This clonotype was recorded many times. The gene calls are TRBV11-2 and TRBJ1-5; D is unresolved. Germline lookup yields CDR1 SGHAT and CDR2 FQNNGV. V dropped 3 bases and J dropped 3 bases, with 6 bases sitting between them. There are 13 residues in the CDR3. CDR3 in DNA: TGTGCCAGCAGCTTGGGCTACAATCAGCCCCAGCATTTT. Translating it yields CASSLGYNQPQHF.

This clonotype was detected many times. The rearrangement uses TRBV7-2 and TRBJ2-3; D is possibly TRBD2 (5 bases). Germline V gene data show CDR1 as SGHTA and CDR2 as FQGNSA. V was pared by 0 bases and J by 5 bases, with 9 bases between. The CDR3 is made up of 14 amino acids. The CDR3 loop reads CASSLAGVVDTQYF. In DNA form, the CDR3 reads TGTGCCAGCAGCTTAGCGGGAGTGGTAGATACGCAGTATTTT.

The sample holds many counts of this clonotype. The chain combines TRBV4-1 with TRBJ2-2, with unresolved D. The CDR3 is 16 amino acids. V lost 2 bases, J lost 0 bases, and 10 bases lay in between. From germline, CDR1 is MGHRA and CDR2 YSYEKL. The CDR3 loop reads CASSQPWKTNTGELFF. CDR3 in DNA: TGCGCCAGCAGCCAACCGTGGAAGACGAACACCGGGGAGCTGTTTTTT.

This clonotype has a count of ten or more. The rearrangement joins TRBV4-3 to TRBJ1-5; weak D call: TRBD1 (6 bases). V was trimmed by 1 base and J by 9 bases, leaving 22 bases between them. The length of the CDR3 is 17 residues. CDR1 is LGHNA, CDR2 YSLEER, per germline. CDR3 loop: CASSQVFIGQPGGPQHF. The CDR3 DNA follows: TGCGCCAGCAGCCAAGTCTTCATCGGACAGCCTGGAGGGCCCCAGCATTTT.

This clonotype showed up many times. V gene TRBV10-3 combines with J gene TRBJ2-5; TRBD2 matches 12 bases. V lost 4 bases, J lost 1 base, and 4 bases stayed unmatched. Germline CDR1 and CDR2: ENHRY and SYGVKD. This CDR3 comprises 16 residues. The chain's CDR3 is CAISGGTSGFQETQYF. CDR3 coding DNA: TGTGCCATCAGTGGAGGGACTAGCGGGTTCCAAGAGACCCAGTACTTC.

This clonotype was observed many times. This sequence joins TRBV12-3 or TRBV12-4 and TRBJ2-2; maybe TRBD1 (5 bases). Trimming shortened V by 6 bases and J by 6 bases, and 11 bases separated the two germline ends. The CDR3 has 13 amino acids. CDR3 region: CASSPGASGELFF. The CDR3, as DNA: TGTGCCAGCAGCCCTGGGGCCTCCGGGGAGCTGTTTTTT.

This clonotype came up a few times. This sequence joins TRBV4-1 and TRBJ2-2; D not certain. V was cut by 9 bases and J by 0 bases, with 11 bases left in between. The germline CDR1 and CDR2 sequences are MGHRA and YSYEKL. The CDR3 consists of 14 residues. The CDR3 coding sequence is TGCGCCAGTTCAGGAAATTCGAACACCGGGGAGCTGTTTTTT. This translates into CASSGNSNTGELFF.

This clonotype was counted at least ten times. This chain links TRBV29-1 with TRBJ2-1; 9 bases align to TRBD2. Looked up from germline, CDR1 is SQVTM and CDR2 is ANQGSEA. The V gene end was trimmed by 1 base and the J gene end by 6 bases; junction bases not matched to a gene: 4. The CDR3 has 14 amino acids. DNA for the CDR3: TGCAGCGTTGAAGGCGGGAGGGCCGGCAATGAGCAGTTCTTC. Translated: CSVEGGRAGNEQFF.

This clonotype was seen at least ten times. This chain connects TRBV12-3 or TRBV12-4 to TRBJ1-1; 8 bases are a match to TRBD1. CDR3 length: 14 residues. Trimming took 1 base from V and 7 from J; bases not matched to a gene: 5. The CDR3 is CASSLGQGIFEAFF. The CDR3 DNA follows: TGTGCCAGCAGTTTAGGACAGGGGATTTTTGAAGCTTTCTTT.

Many counts were recorded for this clonotype. This chain joins TRBV6-5 and TRBJ1-1; D is undetermined. Trimming left V 2 bases short and J 1 base short, with 5 bases between. The CDR3 has 13 residues. Germline V gene sequence: CDR1 MNHEY, CDR2 SVGAGI. CDR3 DNA: TGTGCCAGCAGTTACGCGGGGAACACTGAAGCTTTCTTT. It specifies CASSYAGNTEAFF.

This clonotype was found a few times. The CDR3 reads CAWSVRGRGYEQYF. Written as DNA, the CDR3 is TGTGCCTGGAGTGTACGCGGGCGGGGATACGAGCAGTACTTC. This chain joins TRBV30 and TRBJ2-7, with D maybe TRBD2 (6 bases). CDR3 size: 14 residues. The germline CDR1 and CDR2 sequences are GTSNPN and SVGIG (reference sequence). The ends were cut back, 0 bases at V and 4 bases at J, with 13 bases in the middle. The whole variable domain, remainder taken from reference TRBV30 and TRBJ2-7, is SQTIHQWPATLVQPVGSPLSLECTVEGTSNPNLYWYRQAAGRGLQLLFYSVGIGQISSEVPQNLSASRPQDRQFILSSKKLLLSDSGFYLCAWSVRGRGYEQYFGPGTRLTVT.

Comment on this clonotype: The junction shows a germline mismatch at one end, possibly a read error. The chain's CDR3 is CAISHRLDGLSSYNEQFF. In nucleotides, the CDR3 is TGTGCCATCAGCCACCGGCTCGACGGGCTGAGCTCCTACAATGAGCAGTTCTTC. The chain couples TRBV4-2 to TRBJ2-1; unclear D gene. Germline loops: CDR1 LGHNA, CDR2 YNFKEQ. The CDR3 length is 18 residues.

This clonotype has ten or more counts. The gene calls are TRBV18 and TRBJ1-1, with D possibly being TRBD1 (5 bases). CDR3 size: 15 residues. The V and J ends lost 5 bases and 3 bases respectively, with 16 bases between them. Germline values: CDR1 KGHSH, CDR2 LQKENI. The CDR3: CASSSPRVGDTEAFF. CDR3 coding DNA: TGTGCCAGCTCAAGCCCCAGGGTAGGGGACACTGAAGCTTTCTTT.

CDR3 coding DNA: TGTGCCAGCAGCTCGGACAGATGGAACACTGAAGCTTTCTTT. Its translation: CASSSDRWNTEAFF. The chain links TRBV11-2 to TRBJ1-1; TRBD1 is a possible D gene (6 bases). This CDR3 has 14 amino acids. Germline V gives CDR1 SGHAT, CDR2 FQNNGV. The V and J ends lost 4 bases and 1 base respectively, with 10 bases between them.

This clonotype was counted ten times or more. The chain employs TRBV20-1 and TRBJ2-4; 11 bases are a match to TRBD2. With 7 bases clipped from V and 9 bases from J, the junction kept 11 bases outside the gene matches. The germline V gene has CDR1 DFQATT and CDR2 SNEGSKA (reference sequence). The CDR3 consists of 14 residues. CDR3 sequence: CSGLAGFNSGIQYF. The CDR3 DNA is TGCAGTGGACTAGCGGGGTTTAATTCCGGCATTCAGTACTTC.

The table lists this clonotype with many counts. The V gene is TRBV11-2, the J gene TRBJ2-1, with no clear D. Germline CDR1 reads SGHAT; CDR2 reads FQNNGV. The CDR3 totals 14 residues. Trimming removed 2 bases from V and 4 bases from J, with 9 bases in between. CDR3 region: CASSLIPGYNEQFF. DNA of the CDR3: TGTGCCAGCAGCTTAATCCCCGGATACAATGAGCAGTTCTTC.

This clonotype was picked up a small number of times. V gene TRBV18 combines with J gene TRBJ2-1; D gene unclear. V was shortened by 3 bases and J by 2 bases, with 20 bases between the two germline ends. The CDR3 is 18 amino acids. CDR1 is KGHSH, CDR2 LQKENI, per germline. Here the CDR3 DNA reads TGTGCCAGCTCACCTCCATCGCTGGATCCTCAACCCTACAATGAGCAGTTCTTC. This translates into CASSPPSLDPQPYNEQFF. Filled out from reference TRBV18 and TRBJ2-1, the complete variable domain reads NAGVMQNPRHLVRRRGQEARLRCSPMKGHSHVYWYRQLPEEGLKFMVYLQKENIIDESGMPKERFSAEFPKEGPSILRIQQVVRGDSAAYFCASSPPSLDPQPYNEQFFGPGTRLTVL.

V is TRBV5-1 and J is TRBJ2-1; D uncertain. The CDR3 is made up of 15 amino acids. Germline CDR1 SGHRS, CDR2 YFSETQ. Trimming cost V 2 bases and J 2 bases, with 11 bases left between them. CDR3 sequence: CASSLSLGPYNEQFF. CDR3 DNA: TGCGCCAGCAGCTTAAGCCTTGGACCCTACAATGAGCAGTTCTTC.

The genes are TRBV5-6 and TRBJ2-7; the D gene could be TRBD1 or TRBD2 (5 bases each). Germline CDR1 SGHDT, CDR2 YYEEEE. Trimming pared 4 bases from V and 1 base from J, leaving 27 bases between. The CDR3 length is 19 residues. This chain's CDR3 is CASSVIIYGGSGPSYEQYF. The CDR3, as DNA: TGTGCCAGCAGCGTTATAATCTATGGGGGAAGTGGACCATCCTACGAGCAGTACTTC.

This clonotype was detected ten times or more. This chain joins TRBV12-3 or TRBV12-4 and TRBJ1-5; TRBD1 matches at 7 bases. V was pared by 7 bases and J by 3 bases, with 6 bases of the junction left unmatched. This CDR3 is 14 amino acids long. This chain's CDR3 is CASNTGQNNQPQHF. The CDR3 DNA follows: TGTGCCAGCAATACGGGACAGAACAATCAGCCCCAGCATTTT.

This clonotype has a count of ten or more. CDR3 DNA: TGTGCCAGCAGCTATGGACGCCGGAGCTCTGGAAACACCATATATTTT. Its protein is CASSYGRRSSGNTIYF. The rearrangement links TRBV12-3 or TRBV12-4 to TRBJ1-3; D not resolved. This CDR3 comprises 16 residues. Trimming left V 6 bases short and J 0 bases short, with 15 bases between.

This clonotype was recorded many times. The CDR3 protein is CASSPRPTQGLGYTF. The DNA of the CDR3 is TGTGCCAGCAGCCCACGCCCGACACAGGGGCTTGGCTACACCTTC. The chain recombines TRBV5-4 with TRBJ1-2, with 7 nucleotides matching TRBD1. CDR1 SGHNT and CDR2 YYREEE come from the germline V gene (reference sequence). J gave up 7 bases and V 4 bases, and 13 bases lay outside the gene matches. The CDR3 sequence is 15 residues long.

This clonotype showed up many times. In DNA form, the CDR3 reads TGTGCCAGCAGCCGGGGGGAGGAGACCCAGTACTTC. It specifies CASSRGEETQYF. The chain carries TRBV7-9 and TRBJ2-5; 7 positions agree with TRBD2. Germline CDR1 and CDR2: SEHNR and FQNEAQ (reference sequence). V trimming: 5 bases; J trimming: 5 bases; junction bases outside the gene matches: 2. CDR3 length: 12 amino acids.

Remarks on this clonotype: Sequence at one end of the junction differs from germline and may be a read error. The gene calls are TRBV5-5 and TRBJ2-7; D is unresolved. Germline V gives CDR1 SGHKS, CDR2 YYEKEE (reference sequence). This CDR3 is built from 12 residues. CDR3 region: CAISPGLYEQYF. The DNA for the CDR3 is TGTGCCATCAGCCCTGGCCTCTACGAGCAGTACTTC.

The V and J genes are TRBV6-4 and TRBJ2-7; TRBD2 matches at 8 bases. Germline V gene data show CDR1 as MRHNA and CDR2 as SNTAGT. CDR3 length: 15 residues. V was clipped by 0 bases and J by 3 bases; unmatched bases: 4. The CDR3 protein is CASSDSAGGHYEQYF. The CDR3 DNA reads as TGTGCCAGCAGTGACTCGGCGGGAGGCCACTACGAGCAGTACTTC.

The table lists this clonotype with many counts. J is TRBJ1-1 and V is TRBV20-1; D uncertain. With 0 bases removed from V and 4 bases from J, the gap between germline ends came to 12 bases. Germline lookup yields CDR1 DFQATT and CDR2 SNEGSKA (reference sequence). The CDR3 contains 14 residues. As DNA, the CDR3 is TGCAGTGCTAGAGATCGAGGGAAGGGCACTGAAGCTTTCTTT. Translating gives CSARDRGKGTEAFF.